The 4 T cell receptor beta chains listed next were all sequenced from one sample in a study of T cell changes during pregnancy in multiple sclerosis. Generated by immunoSEQ multiplex PCR, the TCRdb table keeps only in-frame clones and is missing some. Of about 35,000 clones in the sample, 90% were seen once. The source was peripheral blood, collected in the third trimester of pregnancy. These receptors were obtained from a female donor in good health, enrolled as a control in a pregnancy study.

The chain combines TRBV19 with TRBJ1-1; TRBD1 agrees at 9 bases. The CDR3 is 15 residues long. The ends lost 8 bases at V and 0 bases at J; junction bases unmatched: 7. Germline V gene sequence: CDR1 LNHDA, CDR2 SQIVND (reference sequence). In nucleotides, the CDR3 is TGTGCCAGTTCCCGGACAGGGGATTTGAACACTGAAGCTTTCTTT. Protein sequence: CASSRTGDLNTEAFF.

This clone was observed a single time. The V gene is TRBV5-1, the J gene TRBJ2-7; 9 bases are shared with TRBD2. The CDR3 loop spans 18 amino acids. The trim removed 4 bases at V and 2 bases at J, leaving 16 bases unmatched. From germline, CDR1 is SGHRS and CDR2 YFSETQ. The CDR3 protein is CASSPSGANLNLPYEQYF. DNA of the CDR3: TGCGCCAGCAGCCCTAGCGGGGCAAACTTGAACTTACCCTACGAGCAGTACTTC.

This clone was counted only a few times. CDR3 protein: CAWSARRKQNTEAFF. CDR3 nucleotides: TGTGCCTGGAGTGCCCGGAGGAAACAGAACACTGAAGCTTTCTTT. The gene calls are TRBV30 and TRBJ1-1, with D unresolved. V dropped 1 base and J dropped 1 base, with 13 bases sitting between them. Germline V gene lookup returns CDR1 GTSNPN and CDR2 SVGIG (reference sequence). The CDR3 loop spans 15 amino acids.

The rearrangement links TRBV6-5 to TRBJ2-2, with D uncertain. V was shortened by 0 bases and J by 4 bases, with 3 bases between the two germline ends. This CDR3 is 13 amino acids long. Germline-derived CDR1 and CDR2 are MNHEY and SVGAGI. CDR3 region: CASSYSRTGELFF. CDR3 DNA sequence: TGTGCCAGCAGTTACTCTCGCACCGGGGAGCTGTTTTTT.